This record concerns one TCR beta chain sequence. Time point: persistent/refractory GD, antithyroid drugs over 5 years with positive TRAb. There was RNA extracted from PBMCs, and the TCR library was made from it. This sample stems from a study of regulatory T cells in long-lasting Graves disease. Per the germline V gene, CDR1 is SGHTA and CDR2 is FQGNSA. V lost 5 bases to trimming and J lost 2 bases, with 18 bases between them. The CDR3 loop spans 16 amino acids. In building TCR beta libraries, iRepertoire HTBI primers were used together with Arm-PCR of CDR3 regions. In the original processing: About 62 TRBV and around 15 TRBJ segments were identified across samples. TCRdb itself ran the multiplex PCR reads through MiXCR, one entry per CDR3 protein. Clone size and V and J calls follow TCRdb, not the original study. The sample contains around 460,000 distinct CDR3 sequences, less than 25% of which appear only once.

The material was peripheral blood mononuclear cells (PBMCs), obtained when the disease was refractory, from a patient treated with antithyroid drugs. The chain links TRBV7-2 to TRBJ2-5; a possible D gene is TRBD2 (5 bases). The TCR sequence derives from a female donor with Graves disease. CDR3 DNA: TGTGCCAGCAGCCAAGATGTGGGGTCGGGGCAAGAGACCCAGTACTTC. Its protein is CASSQDVGSGQETQYF.